The entry that follows covers one TCR beta chain sequence. TCRdb's table, derived via immunoSEQ multiplex PCR, lists solely in-frame clones and lacks some. The data contain some 150,000 clones, approximately 80% of them singletons. The data were obtained in a study of blood T cell repertoires in COVID-19. Study-level background: T cells, B-cell-depleted T cells, or PBMCs supplied cDNA or gDNA.

Germline V gene data show CDR1 as GTSNPN and CDR2 as SVGIG (reference sequence). The CDR3 length is 15 residues. J gave up 4 bases and V 0 bases, and 7 bases lay outside the gene matches. J is TRBJ1-2 and V is TRBV30; TRBD1 matches 8 bases. This receptor was obtained from a man between 70 and 80 years old with acute or convalescent COVID-19. What was sequenced was peripheral blood. Here the CDR3 reads CAWSVRTGGLYGYTF. Written as DNA, the CDR3 is TGTGCCTGGAGTGTACGCACAGGGGGTCTCTATGGCTACACCTTC. Full variable domain (outside the CDR3, taken from reference TRBV30 and TRBJ1-2): SQTIHQWPATLVQPVGSPLSLECTVEGTSNPNLYWYRQAAGRGLQLLFYSVGIGQISSEVPQNLSASRPQDRQFILSSKKLLLSDSGFYLCAWSVRTGGLYGYTFGSGTRLTVV.